These T cell receptor beta chains were read from a single sample in a study of technical replicates of blood from a handful of donors. Profiling relied on immunoSEQ multiplex PCR, and the TCRdb table lists in-frame clones only, not all of them. The table shows around 61,000 clones, with around 87% occurring only once. Sequences were obtained from PBMCs. Source of these receptors: a human donor in good health. Some clones in this sample may be carry-over from other donors' samples. Each CDR3 is given with its conserved first and last residue. Each record gives: J gene, V gene, CDR3 protein.

j_gene: TRBJ2-1; v_gene: TRBV14; CDR3aa: CASSFGGRAGIDEQFF
j_gene: TRBJ2-7; v_gene: TRBV12-5; CDR3aa: CASGSGTGFSDEQYF
j_gene: TRBJ2-5; v_gene: TRBV7-2; CDR3aa: CASSLTSGARLQTQYF
j_gene: TRBJ2-2; v_gene: TRBV2; CDR3aa: CASRRGRSGELFF
j_gene: TRBJ2-3; v_gene: TRBV5-4; CDR3aa: CASSPLGADTQYF
j_gene: TRBJ2-7; v_gene: TRBV6-1; CDR3aa: CASSEFGGGAFPYEQYF
j_gene: TRBJ1-5; v_gene: TRBV6-5; CDR3aa: CASSPRGELNQPQHF
j_gene: .; v_gene: TRBV30; CDR3aa: CAWRDRGRPYEQYF
j_gene: TRBJ1-1; v_gene: TRBV10-3; CDR3aa: CAISERGGAQNTEAFF
j_gene: TRBJ2-6; v_gene: TRBV27; CDR3aa: CASSVFIGTGANVLTF
j_gene: TRBJ1-6; v_gene: TRBV6-5; CDR3aa: CASSYSGGLGSPLHF
j_gene: TRBJ2-5; v_gene: TRBV30; CDR3aa: CAWSTGTQETQYF
j_gene: TRBJ2-1; v_gene: TRBV7-2; CDR3aa: CASSLMTSGRAFNEQFF
j_gene: TRBJ1-2; v_gene: TRBV6-6; CDR3aa: CASIADRSTYGYTF
j_gene: TRBJ2-2; v_gene: TRBV7-3; CDR3aa: CASTRGSGELFF
j_gene: TRBJ2-7; v_gene: TRBV5-1; CDR3aa: CASSLTSAGASYEQYF
j_gene: TRBJ2-6; v_gene: TRBV30; CDR3aa: CAWSFGILSGANVLTF
j_gene: TRBJ2-5; v_gene: TRBV7-8; CDR3aa: CASSLTAGGAQETQYF
j_gene: TRBJ2-3; v_gene: TRBV7-2; CDR3aa: CASTQGTSGTDTQYF
j_gene: TRBJ2-1; v_gene: TRBV6-5; CDR3aa: CASSLGGEQFF
j_gene: TRBJ2-1; v_gene: TRBV19; CDR3aa: CASSPGAGGYNEQFF
j_gene: TRBJ2-2; v_gene: TRBV7-2; CDR3aa: CASSFQGSTNTGELFF
j_gene: TRBJ2-7; v_gene: TRBV6-1; CDR3aa: CASRSGPYEQYF
j_gene: TRBJ1-5; v_gene: TRBV28; CDR3aa: CASSRQAPTSQHF
j_gene: TRBJ1-1; v_gene: TRBV16; CDR3aa: CASSQWAANTEAFF
j_gene: TRBJ1-2; v_gene: TRBV11-1; CDR3aa: CASSGDRGNGYTF
j_gene: TRBJ2-7; v_gene: TRBV11-2; CDR3aa: CASSRSSGPGSSYEQYF
j_gene: TRBJ1-1; v_gene: TRBV5-4; CDR3aa: CASSAASTEAFF
j_gene: TRBJ1-3; v_gene: TRBV7-3; CDR3aa: CASSLTGAGNTIYF
j_gene: TRBJ1-3; v_gene: TRBV6-6; CDR3aa: CASSYFPVVSGNTIYF
j_gene: TRBJ1-1; v_gene: TRBV9; CDR3aa: CASSPTGLRAFF
j_gene: TRBJ1-1; v_gene: TRBV4-2; CDR3aa: CASSLLGQGSTEAFF
j_gene: TRBJ2-1; v_gene: TRBV2; CDR3aa: CAGGQGREQFF
j_gene: TRBJ1-5; v_gene: TRBV19; CDR3aa: CASSIGTGTYNQPQHF
j_gene: TRBJ2-1; v_gene: TRBV20-1; CDR3aa: CSAGTGLEQFF
j_gene: TRBJ2-1; v_gene: TRBV2; CDR3aa: CASSWSYNEQFF
j_gene: TRBJ2-7; v_gene: TRBV5-1; CDR3aa: CASSTDRDRPSSYEQYF
j_gene: TRBJ1-4; v_gene: TRBV21-1; CDR3aa: CASSKLAFWTNEKLFF
j_gene: TRBJ2-3; v_gene: TRBV7-6; CDR3aa: CASSLDRETQYF
j_gene: TRBJ1-4; v_gene: TRBV5-1; CDR3aa: CASSTGGTTNEKLFF
j_gene: TRBJ2-5; v_gene: TRBV9; CDR3aa: CASSVGAGAHQETQYF
j_gene: TRBJ2-2; v_gene: TRBV7-9; CDR3aa: CASSLVLGQGNTGELFF
j_gene: TRBJ2-7; v_gene: TRBV27; CDR3aa: CASSPGQRVYEQYF
j_gene: TRBJ1-3; v_gene: TRBV19; CDR3aa: CASTDRGSGNTIYF
j_gene: TRBJ1-2; v_gene: TRBV6-6; CDR3aa: CASSLQGANYGYTF
j_gene: TRBJ1-1; v_gene: TRBV25-1; CDR3aa: CASSESAQGGTEAFF
j_gene: TRBJ1-4; v_gene: TRBV7-2; CDR3aa: CASSFRQGGEKLFF
j_gene: TRBJ1-3; v_gene: TRBV30; CDR3aa: CAWSLKTRSAGNTIYF
j_gene: TRBJ1-6; v_gene: TRBV5-6; CDR3aa: CASSSTGNFNSPLHF